Sequencing of this T cell receptor beta chain was carried out in a study of T cell responses to AZD1222 COVID-19 vaccine. Study-wide points: Baseline testing showed seropositivity in only a handful of AZD1222 recipients. In a largely white British group with more females than males, clonal diversity was possibly underestimated.

V was cut by 3 bases and J by 0 bases, with 12 bases left in between. Germline CDR1 and CDR2: SEHNR and FQNEAQ (reference sequence). The CDR3 runs 16 residues. This clone was observed a few times. Its antigen is not known. The assay was immunoSEQ multiplex PCR, and TCRdb's table has in-frame clones only and misses some. The sample has 150,000 to 180,000 clones; 85% to 95% are singletons. The sequence derives from an adult who received the AZD1222 COVID-19 vaccine. Here the sequenced sample was peripheral blood, taken 28 days after the second AZD1222 dose. The chain carries TRBV7-9 and TRBJ2-4; a weak D match, TRBD2 (6 bases). CDR3 sequence (DNA): TGTGCCAGCAGCTTGTCCGGGGGAGTAGCCAAAAACATTCAGTACTTC. Protein: CASSLSGGVAKNIQYF.